This is a list of T cell receptor beta chains from one sample in a study of blood T cell repertoires in COVID-19. Some clones are missing from TCRdb's copy, which holds only in-frame ones; the method was immunoSEQ multiplex PCR. The sample comprises 250,000 to 350,000 clones, roughly 90% of which are singletons, and about 1% rests with the top ten. The sequencing sample was made of PBMCs or T cells enriched from blood (not recorded which). All receptors derive from a woman aged 25-40 years who had recovered from COVID-19. CDR3s include the opening cysteine and the closing phenylalanine or tryptophan. The D gene is left open where the match is weak. Part of the rows lack a size; the others show once, few, many or a class for expanded clones.

D gene: -
clone size: -
V gene: TRBV9
J gene: TRBJ1-1
CDR3 DNA: TGTGCCAGCAGTGAGATCGAGATACCTGACACTGAAGCTTTCTTT
CDR3 protein: CASSEIEIPDTEAFF

D gene: TRBD1
clone size: -
V gene: TRBV7-3
J gene: TRBJ2-7
CDR3 DNA: TGTGCCAGCAGCTCCAGGGGACAGAGACCCTACGAGCAGTACTTC
CDR3 protein: CASSSRGQRPYEQYF

D gene: TRBD1
clone size: -
V gene: TRBV30
J gene: TRBJ1-5
CDR3 DNA: TGTGCCTGGAGTAATGGACAGGGAGGCAATCAGCCCCAGCATTTT
CDR3 protein: CAWSNGQGGNQPQHF

D gene: TRBD1
clone size: -
V gene: TRBV2
J gene: TRBJ1-5
CDR3 DNA: TGTGCCAGCAGCGCCGACAGGGGATTTCAGCCCCAGCATTTT
CDR3 protein: CASSADRGFQPQHF

D gene: -
clone size: -
V gene: TRBV2
J gene: TRBJ2-6
CDR3 DNA: TGTGCCAGCAGTATTCGGACTTCGGGGGCCAACGTCCTGACTTTC
CDR3 protein: CASSIRTSGANVLTF

D gene: TRBD1
clone size: few
V gene: TRBV30
J gene: TRBJ1-2
CDR3 DNA: TGTGCCTGGAGTGTTATGACAGGGGGCCGCGGCTACACCTTC
CDR3 protein: CAWSVMTGGRGYTF

D gene: -
clone size: -
V gene: TRBV28
J gene: TRBJ1-2
CDR3 DNA: TGTGCCAGCAGTTTGTCGGCCCTCCGTACGGGCTATGGCTACACCTTC
CDR3 protein: CASSLSALRTGYGYTF

D gene: TRBD1
clone size: -
V gene: TRBV7-9
J gene: TRBJ1-5
CDR3 DNA: TGTGCCAGCAGCTTCGGACAGGCAGGCAATCAGCCCCAGCATTTT
CDR3 protein: CASSFGQAGNQPQHF

D gene: TRBD1
clone size: -
V gene: TRBV5-4
J gene: TRBJ1-1
CDR3 DNA: TGTGCCAGCAGCTTGGGTGGGACAGGGGGCACTGAAGCTTTCTTT
CDR3 protein: CASSLGGTGGTEAFF

D gene: TRBD2
clone size: -
V gene: TRBV7-9
J gene: TRBJ2-1
CDR3 DNA: TGTGCCAGCAGTCCACTAGCGGGGTACAATGAGCAGTTCTTC
CDR3 protein: CASSPLAGYNEQFF

D gene: -
clone size: -
V gene: TRBV19
J gene: TRBJ1-1
CDR3 DNA: TGTGCCAGTAGTATAGGGCAGGAGGGTTTCTTT
CDR3 protein: CASSIGQEGFF

D gene: -
clone size: few
V gene: TRBV19
J gene: TRBJ1-6
CDR3 DNA: TGTGCCAGTAGTATAGTCGCGGGAAATTATAATTCACCCCTCCACTTT
CDR3 protein: CASSIVAGNYNSPLHF

D gene: -
clone size: -
V gene: TRBV24-1
J gene: TRBJ2-7
CDR3 DNA: TGTGCCACCAGTGATTTCGGCGGAACCGGCTCCTACGAGCAGTACTTC
CDR3 protein: CATSDFGGTGSYEQYF

D gene: -
clone size: -
V gene: TRBV14
J gene: TRBJ1-1
CDR3 DNA: TGTGCCAGCAGCCAAATTCTGGGTCCCGCTAGCACTGAAGCTTTCTTT
CDR3 protein: CASSQILGPASTEAFF

D gene: TRBD1
clone size: -
V gene: TRBV18
J gene: TRBJ1-6
CDR3 DNA: TGTGCCAGCTCACAAGGGACAGATAATTCACCCCTCCACTTT
CDR3 protein: CASSQGTDNSPLHF

D gene: TRBD1
clone size: few
V gene: TRBV3-1/TRBV3-2
J gene: TRBJ1-2
CDR3 DNA: TGTGCCAGCAGCCTCATTCTGGGGACAGGGAAGGTTGGCTACACCTTC
CDR3 protein: CASSLILGTGKVGYTF

D gene: TRBD2
clone size: once
V gene: TRBV4-2
J gene: TRBJ2-1
CDR3 DNA: TGTGCCAGCAGCCAAGCGACTAGCGGCTCCTACAATGAGCAGTTCTTC
CDR3 protein: CASSQATSGSYNEQFF

D gene: -
clone size: -
V gene: TRBV28
J gene: TRBJ2-7
CDR3 DNA: TGTGCCAGCAGTGATAGACAGACCTACGAGCAGTACTTC
CDR3 protein: CASSDRQTYEQYF

D gene: -
clone size: -
V gene: TRBV20-1
J gene: TRBJ2-1
CDR3 DNA: TGCAGTGCTAGAGCGGTTCACGTCTTGGTCTTC
CDR3 protein: CSARAVHVLVF

D gene: TRBD1
clone size: -
V gene: TRBV23-1
J gene: TRBJ2-7
CDR3 DNA: TGCGCCAGCAGTCAAGAGGACAGGGTGCGCGAGCAGTACTTC
CDR3 protein: CASSQEDRVREQYF

D gene: -
clone size: -
V gene: TRBV27
J gene: TRBJ2-7
CDR3 DNA: TGTGCCAGCAGCCCAGGCTACGAGCAGTACTTC
CDR3 protein: CASSPGYEQYF

D gene: -
clone size: -
V gene: TRBV4-3
J gene: TRBJ1-2
CDR3 DNA: TGCGCCAGCAGCCCCTCCTACCACGGGAACTATGGCTACACCTTC
CDR3 protein: CASSPSYHGNYGYTF

D gene: TRBD1
clone size: -
V gene: TRBV19
J gene: TRBJ1-3
CDR3 DNA: TGTGCCAGTGGATTGCGACAGGGGCGGAACACCATATATTTT
CDR3 protein: CASGLRQGRNTIYF

D gene: TRBD2
clone size: -
V gene: TRBV15
J gene: TRBJ2-1
CDR3 DNA: TGTGCCACCAGCAGAGCGGTAGCGGGGGGTGGTAATGAGCAGTTCTTC
CDR3 protein: CATSRAVAGGGNEQFF

D gene: -
clone size: -
V gene: TRBV11-3
J gene: TRBJ2-1
CDR3 DNA: TGTGCCAGCAGCCCTGCGGGAAATGAGCAGTTCTTC
CDR3 protein: CASSPAGNEQFF

D gene: -
clone size: few
V gene: TRBV6-6
J gene: TRBJ1-5
CDR3 DNA: TGTGCCAGCAACAGGGTCGGATCTAGCAATCAGCCCCAGCATTTT
CDR3 protein: CASNRVGSSNQPQHF

D gene: -
clone size: -
V gene: TRBV24-1
J gene: TRBJ2-3
CDR3 DNA: TGTGCCACCAGTGATTTAACAGGGCCACCCACAGATACGCAGTATTTT
CDR3 protein: CATSDLTGPPTDTQYF

D gene: TRBD2
clone size: -
V gene: TRBV7-9
J gene: TRBJ2-7
CDR3 DNA: TGTGCCAGCAGCTTATTTGCTAGCGGCGCATACGAGCAGTACTTC
CDR3 protein: CASSLFASGAYEQYF

D gene: -
clone size: once
V gene: TRBV18
J gene: TRBJ1-1
CDR3 DNA: TGTGCCAGCTCACCACAAGGGCAGAGGGGGACTGAAGCTTTCTTT
CDR3 protein: CASSPQGQRGTEAFF

D gene: -
clone size: -
V gene: TRBV29-1
J gene: TRBJ2-5
CDR3 DNA: TGCAGCGTTGAAGATAGGGGGGGCCAAGAGACCCAGTACTTC
CDR3 protein: CSVEDRGGQETQYF

D gene: TRBD2
clone size: many
V gene: TRBV5-1
J gene: TRBJ2-1
CDR3 DNA: TGCGCCAGCAGCTTGGAAAGCGGGACCTTGGGATCGGAGCAGTTCTTC
CDR3 protein: CASSLESGTLGSEQFF

D gene: TRBD1
clone size: -
V gene: TRBV4-1
J gene: TRBJ1-5
CDR3 DNA: TGCGCCAGCAAAGACTTACAGGGGAGGAGCAATCAGCCCCAGCATTTT
CDR3 protein: CASKDLQGRSNQPQHF

D gene: TRBD1
clone size: -
V gene: TRBV28
J gene: TRBJ1-2
CDR3 DNA: TGTGCCAGCAGTCCGTTCGACAGGGTGCATGGCTACACCTTC
CDR3 protein: CASSPFDRVHGYTF

D gene: -
clone size: -
V gene: TRBV25-1
J gene: TRBJ1-2
CDR3 DNA: TGTGCCAGCAGTGGTGGGTTCGGGGAGAGTAACTATGGCTACACCTTC
CDR3 protein: CASSGGFGESNYGYTF

D gene: TRBD1
clone size: -
V gene: TRBV6-5
J gene: TRBJ1-1
CDR3 DNA: TGTGCCAGCAGTTACACAGGGGGTAAGACTGAAGCTTTCTTT
CDR3 protein: CASSYTGGKTEAFF

D gene: -
clone size: -
V gene: TRBV5-5
J gene: TRBJ1-2
CDR3 DNA: TGTGCCAGCAGCTTATCTCCTAACTATGGCTACACCTTC
CDR3 protein: CASSLSPNYGYTF

D gene: TRBD1
clone size: -
V gene: TRBV7-9
J gene: TRBJ1-4
CDR3 DNA: TGTGCCAGCAGCTTAGGACAGGGGAGGGGAAAACTGTTTTTT
CDR3 protein: CASSLGQGRGKLFF

D gene: TRBD1
clone size: once
V gene: TRBV5-1
J gene: TRBJ2-7
CDR3 DNA: TGCGCCAGCAGAGCCACTGGGACAGCTCGGGTGAGCGGCTACGAGCAGTACTTC
CDR3 protein: CASRATGTARVSGYEQYF

D gene: -
clone size: -
V gene: TRBV4-3
J gene: TRBJ1-2
CDR3 DNA: TGCGCCAGCAGCCCTAAGTCGGGAGTAGGTAACTATGGCTACACCTTC
CDR3 protein: CASSPKSGVGNYGYTF

D gene: -
clone size: once
V gene: TRBV19
J gene: TRBJ1-5
CDR3 DNA: TGTGCCAGTAGTATAATGGGGGGAGGCAATCAGCCCCAGCATTTT
CDR3 protein: CASSIMGGGNQPQHF

D gene: -
clone size: few
V gene: TRBV10-3
J gene: TRBJ1-1
CDR3 DNA: TGTGCCATCAGTGGACACGAAAACACTGAAGCTTTCTTT
CDR3 protein: CAISGHENTEAFF

D gene: -
clone size: once
V gene: TRBV27
J gene: TRBJ1-4
CDR3 DNA: TGTGCCAGCAGTCCTATGACTAATGAAAAACTGTTTTTT
CDR3 protein: CASSPMTNEKLFF

D gene: -
clone size: -
V gene: TRBV5-6
J gene: TRBJ1-1
CDR3 DNA: TGTGCCAGCAGCAGGGAGGGGACTGAAGCTTTCTTT
CDR3 protein: CASSREGTEAFF

D gene: -
clone size: -
V gene: TRBV21-1
J gene: TRBJ2-5
CDR3 DNA: TGTGCCAGCAGCAGATCGCAGGGAAGTCTTTACCAAGAGACCCAGTACTTC
CDR3 protein: CASSRSQGSLYQETQYF

D gene: TRBD1
clone size: -
V gene: TRBV25-1
J gene: TRBJ1-4
CDR3 DNA: TGTGCCAGCACCGGGACAGGGTTTTATGAAAAACTGTTTTTT
CDR3 protein: CASTGTGFYEKLFF

D gene: -
clone size: few
V gene: TRBV5-6
J gene: TRBJ2-1
CDR3 DNA: TGTGCCAGCAGCTCGGACTACGGCTCCTACAATGAGCAGTTCTTC
CDR3 protein: CASSSDYGSYNEQFF

D gene: -
clone size: few
V gene: TRBV14
J gene: TRBJ1-5
CDR3 DNA: TGTGCCAGCAGCACACAGGGTTTCAATCAGCCCCAGCATTTT
CDR3 protein: CASSTQGFNQPQHF

D gene: -
clone size: -
V gene: TRBV9
J gene: TRBJ2-3
CDR3 DNA: TGTGCCAGCAGCGGCCCAGGGCCCCCCACAGATACGCAGTATTTT
CDR3 protein: CASSGPGPPTDTQYF

D gene: -
clone size: -
V gene: TRBV28
J gene: TRBJ1-4
CDR3 DNA: TGTGCCAGCAGTTTGGAGGAACGCTATTACGAAAAACTGTTTTTT
CDR3 protein: CASSLEERYYEKLFF

D gene: TRBD1
clone size: -
V gene: TRBV6-2/TRBV6-3
J gene: TRBJ1-6
CDR3 DNA: TGTGCCAGCCGTTCCACCGGGACAGGGTTTTCACCCCTCCACTTT
CDR3 protein: CASRSTGTGFSPLHF

D gene: -
clone size: -
V gene: TRBV9
J gene: TRBJ2-7
CDR3 DNA: TGTGCCAGCAGCCCACGGGACTTTTCCTACGAGCAGTACTTC
CDR3 protein: CASSPRDFSYEQYF

D gene: -
clone size: once
V gene: TRBV7-9
J gene: TRBJ2-1
CDR3 DNA: TGTAACAACAGGGCATGTCACAATGAGCAGTTCTTC
CDR3 protein: CNNRACHNEQFF

D gene: -
clone size: few
V gene: TRBV18
J gene: TRBJ2-7
CDR3 DNA: TGTGCCAGCTCACCATCGACAGGCCACCTCGACGAGCAGTACTTC
CDR3 protein: CASSPSTGHLDEQYF